The 22 T cell receptor beta chains presented below share a single source sample, sequenced in a study of cytomegalovirus exposure and HLA in healthy donors. PCR employed 60 Vbeta and 13 Jbeta primers. The protocol was immunoSEQ multiplex PCR, while the TCRdb copy is restricted to in-frame clones and leaves out a portion. This table has about 150,000 clones, roughly 83% appearing once. The sequenced material came from PBMCs. These receptors came from a human donor in good health.

The genes are TRBV30 and TRBJ2-1, with 10 bases matching TRBD2. Trimming at V came to 1 base and at J to 6 bases, leaving 6 bases not matched to a gene. Germline V lookup: CDR1 GTSNPN, CDR2 SVGIG (reference sequence). There are 15 residues in the CDR3. The DNA of the CDR3 is TGTGCCTGGAGTGAGGGGGTAGCGGGGGGCAATGAGCAGTTCTTC. Protein sequence: CAWSEGVAGGNEQFF.

The gene calls are TRBV30 and TRBJ2-5, with 16 bases fitting TRBD2. CDR1 is GTSNPN and CDR2 is SVGIG in the germline V gene (reference sequence). CDR3 length: 16 residues. Unmatched junction bases numbered 7, after V lost 5 bases and J lost 4 bases. CDR3 in amino acids: CAWAGTSGGAGETQYF. The CDR3 nucleotides read TGTGCCTGGGCCGGGACTAGCGGGGGGGCCGGAGAGACCCAGTACTTC.

This clone was seen only a few times. This chain links TRBV30 with TRBJ1-2, with D maybe TRBD1 (6 bases). V was clipped by 5 bases and J by 6 bases, with 10 bases between them. This CDR3 has 11 residues. Germline CDR1 and CDR2: GTSNPN and SVGIG (reference sequence). The CDR3 here is CAWGQPHGYTF. The CDR3 DNA sequence: TGTGCCTGGGGACAGCCCCATGGCTACACCTTC.

The chain recombines TRBV5-6 with TRBJ1-6, with D possibly matching TRBD1 (5 bases). The CDR3 extends over 16 amino acids. The germline V gene encodes CDR1 SGHDT and CDR2 YYEEEE. The V and J ends lost 4 bases and 0 bases respectively, with 11 bases between them. CDR3 sequence (DNA): TGTGCCAGCAGCCTGATGGGGGGCTCCTATAATTCACCCCTCCACTTT. It yields the protein CASSLMGGSYNSPLHF.

The chain carries TRBV5-1 and TRBJ2-6; 7 positions agree with TRBD1. V gave up 3 bases and J gave up 0 bases; unmatched junction bases: 3. CDR1 SGHRS and CDR2 YFSETQ come from the germline V gene. The CDR3 spans 16 residues. CDR3 sequence (DNA): TGCGCCAGCAGCTCGGGGACAGCCTCTGGGGCCAACGTCCTGACTTTC. It codes for CASSSGTASGANVLTF.

CDR3 residues: CASSFKTANQPQHF. The CDR3 bases are TGTGCCAGCAGTTTTAAGACAGCGAATCAGCCCCAGCATTTT. This chain joins TRBV27 and TRBJ1-5; TRBD1 might be the D (5 bases). Trimming took off 3 bases at V and 4 bases at J, with 10 bases between the two ends. The CDR3 runs 14 residues. Germline-derived CDR1 and CDR2 are MNHEY and SMNVEV (reference sequence).

DNA for the CDR3: TGTGCCAGCAGGAGGGACAGGGTCGGCGGGGAGCTGTTTTTT. This encodes CASRRDRVGGELFF. V gene TRBV6-4 combines with J gene TRBJ2-2; TRBD1 agrees at 9 bases. Germline V gene data show CDR1 as MRHNA and CDR2 as SNTAGT. CDR3 length: 14 amino acids. Trimming took 6 bases from V and 7 from J; bases not matched to a gene: 6.

V gene TRBV5-1 combines with J gene TRBJ1-4; 10 bases line up with TRBD1. J gave up 8 bases and V 2 bases, and 6 bases lay outside the gene matches. Looked up from germline, CDR1 is SGHRS and CDR2 is YFSETQ. This CDR3 contains 15 residues. As DNA, the CDR3 is TGCGCCAGCAGCTTAACCGGGACAGGGGACGAAAAACTGTTTTTT. It specifies CASSLTGTGDEKLFF.

The rearrangement uses TRBV7-6 and TRBJ2-5; TRBD1 matches at 7 bases. V dropped 5 bases and J dropped 1; count of bases not matched to a gene: 7. Looked up from germline, CDR1 is SGHVS and CDR2 is FNYEAQ. The CDR3 runs 15 residues. CDR3 coding DNA: TGTGCCAGCAGCGCCCCGGGACAGATCCAAGAGACCCAGTACTTC. As protein: CASSAPGQIQETQYF.

This clone was detected only once. V usage is TRBV27 and J usage is TRBJ2-1; D unresolved. Germline V CDR1 and CDR2: MNHEY, SMNVEV (reference sequence). V shed 6 bases and J shed 5 bases, with 11 bases lying between them. There are 13 residues in the CDR3. The CDR3 coding sequence is TGTGCCAGCAGCCTAAATTTAGACAATGAGCAGTTCTTC. This gives the protein CASSLNLDNEQFF.

V is TRBV21-1 and J is TRBJ2-1; TRBD1 is taken as the D call from the table, unchecked against the DNA. TRBV21-1 is reported as a pseudogene. This CDR3 has 16 amino acids. The CDR3 nucleotides read TGTGCCAGCAGCAAAGCCGGGACAGGGAACTACAATGAGCAGTTCTTC. It yields the protein CASSKAGTGNYNEQFF.

V is TRBV7-9 and J is TRBJ2-7, with 10 bases identical to TRBD1. V trimming: 5 bases; J trimming: 2 bases; junction bases outside the gene matches: 3. Germline CDR1 reads SEHNR; CDR2 reads FQNEAQ (reference sequence). CDR3 length: 14 amino acids. The CDR3 sequence is CASSRGQGAYEQYF. In DNA form, the CDR3 reads TGTGCCAGCAGCCGAGGACAGGGGGCCTACGAGCAGTACTTC. The full variable domain, with the rest looked up from reference TRBV7-9 and TRBJ2-7, is DTGVSQNPRHKITKRGQNVTFRCDPISEHNRLYWYRQTLGQGPEFLTYFQNEAQLEKSRLLSDRFSAERPKGSFSTLEIQRTEQGDSAMYLCASSRGQGAYEQYFGPGTRLTVT.

The rearrangement uses TRBV6-5 and TRBJ2-6; 7 nucleotides agree with TRBD2. The CDR3 sequence is 16 residues long. The germline V gene encodes CDR1 MNHEY and CDR2 SVGAGI. Trimming cost V 0 bases and J 1 base; bases outside gene matches: 0. The CDR3 DNA follows: TGTGCCAGCAGTTACTCGGGGGGGTCTGGGGCCAACGTCCTGACTTTC. Translated: CASSYSGGSGANVLTF.

This chain joins TRBV6-1 and TRBJ1-2; 8 bases are shared with TRBD1. Germline V gives CDR1 MNHNS, CDR2 SASEGT. V lost 6 bases and J lost 7; bases outside the gene matches: 7. CDR3 size: 13 residues. The CDR3 spells CASSLDREVGYTF. CDR3 nucleotides: TGTGCCAGCAGCCTGGACAGGGAGGTTGGCTACACCTTC.

This clone was counted between two and nine times. This sequence joins TRBV4-1 and TRBJ2-7, with 11 bases matching TRBD2. The CDR3 contains 16 residues. Germline assignment: CDR1 MGHRA and CDR2 YSYEKL. The J segment lost 7 bases and the V segment lost 0 bases, leaving 8 bases of the junction unmatched. The CDR3 nucleotides are TGCGCCAGCAGCCAAGATAGGGCTAGCGGGAGGAGGGAGCAGTACTTC. It encodes CASSQDRASGRREQYF.

The chain carries TRBV14 and TRBJ2-7; D is possibly TRBD1 (6 bases). In germline, CDR1 is SGHDN, CDR2 FVKESK. V lost 0 bases and J lost 3, with 12 bases in between. CDR3 length: 15 amino acids. The DNA of the CDR3 is TGTGCCAGCAGCCAAGAGGAAACAGGGTACTACGAGCAGTACTTC. Translated: CASSQEETGYYEQYF.

V gene TRBV2 combines with J gene TRBJ1-1; a weak D match, TRBD1 (5 bases). Germline V gene sequence: CDR1 SNHLY, CDR2 FYNNEI. V was pared by 5 bases and J by 4 bases, with 17 bases between. This CDR3 region has 15 residues. This CDR3 reads CASSIVQGLRTEAFF. The CDR3 region has the DNA TGTGCCAGCAGTATCGTGCAGGGTTTGCGCACTGAAGCTTTCTTT.

This chain connects TRBV6-5 to TRBJ1-1; maybe TRBD1 (6 bases). Between the trimmed V and J ends, which lost 6 bases and 6 bases, there was a span of 14 bases. The length of the CDR3 is 13 residues. Germline CDR1 MNHEY, CDR2 SVGAGI. The CDR3 loop reads CASSFTGYAEAFF. The CDR3 region has the DNA TGTGCCAGCAGCTTCACAGGGTACGCTGAAGCTTTCTTT.

The CDR3 loop is CASKTGGYGYTF. The CDR3 DNA follows: TGTGCCAGTAAGACAGGGGGGTATGGCTACACCTTC. This chain links TRBV27 with TRBJ1-2; 9 bases fit TRBD1. Germline loops: CDR1 MNHEY, CDR2 SMNVEV (reference sequence). This CDR3 has 12 residues. J gave up 5 bases and V 9 bases, and 4 bases lay outside the gene matches.

The rearrangement joins TRBV2 to TRBJ2-5; 8 nucleotides align to TRBD2. The CDR3 length is 13 residues. Germline V gene sequence: CDR1 SNHLY, CDR2 FYNNEI. Trimming cost V 6 bases and J 5 bases; bases outside gene matches: 5. The CDR3 loop reads CASSTGGKETQYF. The CDR3 region has the DNA TGTGCCAGCAGCACGGGGGGGAAGGAGACCCAGTACTTC. Together with reference TRBV2 and TRBJ2-5, the CDR3 gives the full variable domain: EPEVTQTPSHQVTQMGQEVILRCVPISNHLYFYWYRQILGQKVEFLVSFYNNEISEKSEIFDDQFSVERPDGSNFTLKIRSTKLEDSAMYFCASSTGGKETQYFGPGTRLLVL.

CDR3 residues: CASSLSIGQYTEAFF. CDR3 nucleotide sequence: TGTGCCAGCAGTTTGAGTATCGGACAATACACTGAAGCTTTCTTT. This chain links TRBV28 with TRBJ1-1; tentative D call: TRBD1 (5 bases). The CDR3 runs 15 residues. Trimming took 3 bases from V and 3 from J, leaving 14 bases between them. Germline V gene lookup returns CDR1 MDHEN and CDR2 SYDVKM.

This sequence joins TRBV15 and TRBJ2-7, with 11 bases lining up with TRBD1. This CDR3 region has 15 residues. The V and J ends lost 4 bases and 12 bases, in that order; junction bases with no gene match: 14. Germline V lookup: CDR1 LNHNV, CDR2 YYDKDF (reference sequence). CDR3 amino acids: CATSTRPGQGGFRYF. CDR3 in DNA: TGTGCCACCAGCACCAGACCGGGACAGGGGGGTTTTCGGTACTTC. Supplemented by reference TRBV15 and TRBJ2-7, the full variable domain reads DAMVIQNPRYQVTQFGKPVTLSCSQTLNHNVMYWYQQKSSQAPKLLFHYYDKDFNNEADTPDNFQSRRPNTSFCFLDIRSPGLGDTAMYLCATSTRPGQGGFRYFGPGTRLTVT.